This T cell receptor (beta chain) was captured by sequencing in a study of cytomegalovirus exposure and HLA in healthy donors. Study-wide background: Most donors, less than 85% of more than 300 genotyped, fell in the Caucasian-associated ancestry cluster.

This clone was observed a handful of times. Its antigen is as yet unknown. Trimming removed 1 base from V and 5 bases from J, with 36 bases in between. From germline, CDR1 is MNHEY and CDR2 SMNVEV (reference sequence). The CDR3 spans 22 residues. Vbeta (60) and Jbeta (13) primers were used in the PCR. Measured with immunoSEQ multiplex PCR; TCRdb has only the in-frame clones, and not every one. The data hold about 89,000 clones, with over 65% observed a single time. Notes on the study in general: Previous analysis showed most TCR beta V segments were productive about 87% or about 30% of the time.

The origin of this receptor is a male donor in good health and CMV-seronegative. V usage is TRBV27 and J usage is TRBJ2-7; tentative D call: TRBD2 (6 bases). The sample comprised PBMCs. The CDR3 DNA sequence: TGTGCCAGCAGTTTATTGGTTGATTGGGGTGGGTCTTGGAGGGACCTCCGCGACGAGCAGTACTTC. It is translated as CASSLLVDWGGSWRDLRDEQYF.